The clone carrying this T cell receptor (beta chain) was seen just once. Antigen: not known. Germline CDR1 and CDR2: SGHNT and YYREEE (reference sequence). The CDR3 loop spans 16 amino acids. V was shortened by 0 bases and J by 2 bases, with 14 bases between the two germline ends. PCR primers comprised 60 Vbeta and 13 Jbeta primers. The table came from immunoSEQ multiplex PCR; TCRdb's copy has only in-frame clones and leaves some out. Of some 92,000 clones detected, about four fifths appear once; the ten largest clones hold 9.5% to 12%. The record originates from a study of cytomegalovirus exposure and HLA in healthy donors. At the level of the study: An earlier analysis found 110 million or so unique TCR beta sequences from approximately 190 million T cells. Study findings and constraints: In vitro assays verified that a few CMV-associated chains recognized CMV antigens specifically. In a later analysis, V- and J-gene trimming of beta chains associated with a DCLRE1C missense variant, replicated independently. The study dropped some indistinguishable V segments, TRBV6-2 and TRBV6-3 among them.

The source material was PBMCs. The chain recombines TRBV5-4 with TRBJ1-2; D might be TRBD1 (6 bases). The sequence was obtained from a man younger than 35 in good health and CMV-seropositive. DNA for the CDR3: TGTGCCAGCAGCTTGGGGGGGTGGGGGACAAACTATGGCTACACCTTC. It specifies CASSLGGWGTNYGYTF.